Each of the 8 T cell receptor beta chains below was sequenced from the same sample in a study of T cells in Graves' hyperthyroidism and ophthalmopathy. The source material, RNA transcripts, was used to amplify TCR beta CDR3 regions. First-round RT-PCR with HTBI primers amplified the TCR CDR3 region. Via MiXCR, TCRdb re-called the multiplex PCR reads, giving one row per CDR3 protein. Among 550,000 to 700,000 distinct CDR3 sequences listed, 35% to 55% were seen once. The material sequenced was peripheral blood or thyroid tissue (not recorded which). The receptors derive from an adult woman with Graves' disease, either hyperthyroidism or ophthalmopathy (not recorded which).

The chain links TRBV20-1 to TRBJ2-6; tentative D call: TRBD1 (6 bases). The germline V gene encodes CDR1 DFQATT and CDR2 SNEGSKA (reference sequence). This CDR3 spans 16 amino acids. This CDR3 reads CSYKVGAAYGANVLTF. DNA of the CDR3: TGCAGCTATAAGGTGGGGGCGGCCTATGGGGCCAACGTCCTGACTTTC.

This rearrangement joins TRBV29-1 to TRBJ1-6, with D possibly being TRBD1 (6 bases). The CDR3 length is 20 residues. The ends were cut back, 1 base at V and 2 bases at J, with 24 bases in the middle. CDR1 and CDR2 (germline): SQVTM, ANQGSEA. CDR3 in amino acids: CSVEGAEERTATPYNSPLHF. The CDR3 DNA sequence: TGCAGCGTTGAAGGGGCCGAAGAAAGGACAGCAACTCCCTATAATTCACCCCTCCACTTT.

This clonotype was counted only a few times. The CDR3 bases are TGTGCCAGTAGCATGACAGGTAGCAATCAGCCCCAGCATTTT. Translating gives CASSMTGSNQPQHF. V usage is TRBV19 and J usage is TRBJ1-5; D possibly corresponds to TRBD1 (6 bases). CDR1 LNHDA and CDR2 SQIVND come from the germline V gene (reference sequence). Between the trimmed V and J ends, which lost 6 bases and 0 bases, there was a span of 9 bases. The CDR3 extends over 14 amino acids. Looking up the rest from reference TRBV19 and TRBJ1-5 gives the full variable domain: DGGITQSPKYLFRKEGQNVTLSCEQNLNHDAMYWYRQDPGQGLRLIYYSQIVNDFQKGDIAEGYSVSREKKESFPLTVTSAQKNPTAFYLCASSMTGSNQPQHFGDGTRLSIL.

This clonotype was seen repeatedly, ten times or more. The chain employs TRBV6-5 and TRBJ1-5; D is unclear. The CDR3 has 12 amino acids. With 2 bases removed from V and 9 bases from J, the gap between germline ends came to 8 bases. The germline V gene has CDR1 MNHEY and CDR2 SVGAGI. CDR3 in amino acids: CASSYAEGPQHF. CDR3 nucleotides: TGTGCCAGCAGTTACGCCGAGGGGCCCCAGCATTTT.

The rearrangement joins TRBV19 to TRBJ1-2, with TRBD1 identical over 7 bases. This CDR3 is built from 14 residues. The germline gives CDR1 LNHDA, CDR2 SQIVND (reference sequence). With 3 bases clipped from V and 5 bases from J, the junction kept 6 bases outside the gene matches. The CDR3 coding sequence is TGTGCCAGTAGTATGGCGACAGGGCCGTATGGCTACACCTTC. Protein: CASSMATGPYGYTF.

The J gene is TRBJ1-3, the V gene TRBV19; no firm D call. Germline assignment: CDR1 LNHDA and CDR2 SQIVND (reference sequence). V lost 6 bases and J lost 4, with 16 bases in between. The CDR3 has 15 amino acids. This CDR3 reads CASRMDRVWGNTIYF. CDR3 nucleotides: TGTGCCAGTAGAATGGACCGAGTGTGGGGAAACACCATATATTTT.

This clonotype has only a few counts. The V and J genes are TRBV29-1 and TRBJ2-5; D ambiguous. Germline V lookup: CDR1 SQVTM, CDR2 ANQGSEA. The CDR3 is 12 amino acids. Trimming cost V 4 bases and J 3 bases, with 9 bases left between them. In DNA, the CDR3 is TGCAGCGTTGCTGACTCCAAAGAGACCCAGTACTTC. Protein sequence: CSVADSKETQYF.

Remarks on this clonotype: This may stem from a read error, because a much larger clone lies one nucleotide away. This rearrangement joins TRBV7-3 to TRBJ2-2; 8 bases are shared with TRBD2. Per the germline V gene, CDR1 is SGHTA and CDR2 is FQGTGA. CDR3 length equals 18 residues. The CDR3: CASTLGPAGVKNTGEPFF. CDR3 coding DNA: TGTGCCAGCACCTTAGGTCCAGCGGGAGTAAAGAACACCGGGGAGCCGTTTTTT.